The 17 T cell receptor beta chains below all came from one sample that was sequenced in a study of blood T cells in healthy people across ages. For the second PCR, which ran for roughly 6 to 11 cycles, a sample-barcoded 5' primer and a J-beta primer mix were used. TCRdb reanalysed the 5' RACE reads using MiXCR and keeps one entry per CDR3 protein. The profile shows 890,000 or so distinct CDR3 sequences, approximately 59% of them singletons. The sample consisted of blood. These receptors were collected from a man aged 25-45 years in good health.

This chain connects TRBV6-2 or TRBV6-3 to TRBJ2-5, with 8 bases matching TRBD1. The end of the DNA fits TRBJ2-7 better, so the J call may be wrong. The V gene's germline CDR1 is MNHEY and CDR2 SVGEGT. The CDR3 consists of 11 residues. The CDR3 DNA follows: TGTGCCAGCGTGACAGGGGACGAGCAGTACTTC. Its translation is CASVTGDEQYF.

V is TRBV12-3 or TRBV12-4 and J is TRBJ2-1; 7 nucleotides line up with TRBD1. CDR3 length: 15 amino acids. The V and J ends lost 5 bases and 3 bases, in that order; junction bases with no gene match: 7. The CDR3 reads CASSPTGPFYNEQFF. Written as DNA, the CDR3 is TGTGCCAGCAGTCCGACAGGGCCGTTCTACAATGAGCAGTTCTTC.

This chain uses TRBV6-6 with TRBJ1-2, with D tentatively TRBD1 (6 bases). The CDR3 extends over 15 amino acids. Trimming took 7 bases from V and 3 from J, leaving 18 bases between them. Per germline, CDR1 MNHNY and CDR2 SVGAGI (reference sequence). Written as DNA, the CDR3 is TGTGCCAGCACCAAAAGGGGGGACGACTACTATGGCTACACCTTC. It is translated as CASTKRGDDYYGYTF.

V and J are TRBV14 and TRBJ1-4; D call uncertain. CDR1 and CDR2 (germline): SGHDN, FVKESK. V was trimmed by 0 bases and J by 2 bases, leaving 13 bases between them. The CDR3 length is 17 residues. CDR3 loop: CASSQEEDPGTNEKLFF. The CDR3 region has the DNA TGTGCCAGCAGCCAAGAGGAGGACCCTGGGACTAATGAAAAACTGTTTTTT.

This sequence joins TRBV7-2 and TRBJ2-3, with TRBD2 matching over 9 bases. V lost 5 bases to trimming and J lost 2 bases; unmatched junction nucleotides: 5. CDR1 and CDR2 from the germline V gene are SGHTA and FQGNSA. This CDR3 is built from 15 residues. CDR3 nucleotides: TGTGCCAGCAGCGCGGGACTAGCAATCACAGATACGCAGTATTTT. Translation gives CASSAGLAITDTQYF.

This chain links TRBV5-1 with TRBJ2-2; D unclear. Germline CDR1 and CDR2: SGHRS and YFSETQ. The CDR3 length is 14 residues. With 5 bases removed from V and 2 bases from J, the gap between germline ends came to 10 bases. CDR3: CASSRSSNTGELFF. CDR3 coding DNA: TGCGCCAGCAGTCGGTCCAGCAACACCGGGGAGCTGTTTTTT.

The rearrangement uses TRBV28 and TRBJ2-5, with a weak D call TRBD2 (5 bases). The closer fit of TRBJ2-7 to the DNA end suggests the J call may be wrong. The CDR3 consists of 15 residues. Per the germline V gene, CDR1 is MDHEN and CDR2 is SYDVKM. The CDR3: CASSRRAHLENEQYF. The CDR3 nucleotides read TGTGCCAGCAGCCGGCGGGCCCACTTGGAGAACGAGCAGTACTTC.

This sequence joins TRBV12-3 or TRBV12-4 and TRBJ2-7; TRBD2 aligns across 8 bases. The V gene end was trimmed by 6 bases and the J gene end by 7 bases; junction bases not matched to a gene: 14. The CDR3 runs 15 residues. CDR3 nucleotide sequence: TGTGCCAGCAGGCGGGGGGCCGGTCCGTACAATGAGCAGTACTTC. The encoded protein is CASRRGAGPYNEQYF.

This clonotype was counted a few times. The chain joins TRBV20-1 to TRBJ1-5, with 7 bases lining up with TRBD1. Trimming at V came to 1 base and at J to 9 bases, leaving 12 bases not matched to a gene. The CDR3 extends over 15 amino acids. Per the germline V gene, CDR1 is DFQATT and CDR2 is SNEGSKA (reference sequence). The CDR3 coding sequence is TGCAGTGCTAGAGCCGGGGGGGACAGATCTAGGCCCCAGCATTTT. Its protein product is CSARAGGDRSRPQHF.

J is TRBJ1-5 and V is TRBV7-9; weak D call: TRBD1 (6 bases). The germline V gene encodes CDR1 SEHNR and CDR2 FQNEAQ (reference sequence). Trimming removed 5 bases at V and 2 bases at J, with 13 bases between. The CDR3 is 15 residues long. CDR3 sequence reads: CASSMTGRGNQPQHF. CDR3 DNA sequence: TGTGCCAGCAGCATGACAGGTAGGGGCAATCAGCCCCAGCATTTT. Full variable domain (missing parts from reference TRBV7-9 and TRBJ1-5): DTGVSQNPRHKITKRGQNVTFRCDPISEHNRLYWYRQTLGQGPEFLTYFQNEAQLEKSRLLSDRFSAERPKGSFSTLEIQRTEQGDSAMYLCASSMTGRGNQPQHFGDGTRLSIL.

In its sample, this clonotype was seen a few times. The chain employs TRBV7-2 and TRBJ2-3; 11 bases are shared with TRBD2. With V trimmed by 1 base and J by 4 bases, 7 bases remained unmatched. Per germline, CDR1 SGHTA and CDR2 FQGNSA. This CDR3 region has 17 residues. In DNA, the CDR3 is TGTGCCAGCAGCTTAGTGGGTAGCGGGGGGGCGGCAGATACGCAGTATTTT. Residues: CASSLVGSGGAADTQYF.

This clonotype occurred a few times. The chain carries TRBV28 and TRBJ2-4; D may be TRBD1 (5 bases). The ends were cut back, 7 bases at V and 0 bases at J, with 16 bases in the middle. This CDR3 contains 16 residues. CDR1 MDHEN and CDR2 SYDVKM come from the germline V gene. The CDR3 is CASTLSPDRAKNIQYF. The CDR3 coding sequence is TGTGCCAGCACCCTTTCCCCCGACAGAGCCAAAAACATTCAGTACTTC.

This chain joins TRBV7-2 and TRBJ2-7, with 11 bases lining up with TRBD1. V was pared by 5 bases and J by 2 bases, with 17 bases of the junction left unmatched. Germline values: CDR1 SGHTA, CDR2 FQGNSA. The CDR3 is 19 residues long. The CDR3 region has the DNA TGTGCCAGCAGCCCCATTAGGACAGGGGGCGAAGCGGGCGCCTACGAGCAGTACTTC. Translating it yields CASSPIRTGGEAGAYEQYF.

The sample holds a few counts of this clonotype. The J gene is TRBJ2-7, the V gene TRBV7-2; TRBD1 matches at 8 bases. Germline CDR1 SGHTA, CDR2 FQGNSA. V lost 7 bases, J lost 5 bases, and 7 bases stayed unmatched. The CDR3 extends over 13 amino acids. CDR3 sequence: CASIETGVDEQYF. As DNA, the CDR3 is TGTGCCAGCATCGAGACAGGGGTTGACGAGCAGTACTTC.

CDR3: CASTNQGLVSTF. CDR3 nucleotides: TGTGCCAGCACCAATCAGGGGTTGGTGTCCACCTTC. The rearrangement links TRBV7-9 to TRBJ1-2; tentative D call: TRBD1 (6 bases). The CDR3 extends over 12 amino acids. In germline, CDR1 is SEHNR, CDR2 FQNEAQ (reference sequence). V lost 7 bases and J lost 13, with 19 bases in between.

Regarding this clonotype: Just one base apart from a much larger clone, this may be a read error. V gene TRBV5-1 combines with J gene TRBJ2-1; 8 bases align to TRBD1. The V gene end was trimmed by 7 bases and the J gene end by 10 bases; junction bases not matched to a gene: 13. The CDR3 has 14 amino acids. Germline V gives CDR1 SGHRS, CDR2 YFSETQ. The CDR3 reads CASSGTGGPYEQFF. CDR3 coding DNA: TGCGCCAGCTCCGGGACAGGCGGCCCCTACGAGCAGTTCTTC.

V and J are TRBV5-1 and TRBJ1-4; D might be TRBD1 (5 bases). Per germline, CDR1 SGHRS and CDR2 YFSETQ. This CDR3 has 15 amino acids. V gave up 3 bases and J gave up 8 bases, with 17 bases separating them. DNA of the CDR3: TGCGCCAGCAGCTCTACCGGGGCGCAGAGGGAAAAACTGTTTTTT. Encoded protein: CASSSTGAQREKLFF.